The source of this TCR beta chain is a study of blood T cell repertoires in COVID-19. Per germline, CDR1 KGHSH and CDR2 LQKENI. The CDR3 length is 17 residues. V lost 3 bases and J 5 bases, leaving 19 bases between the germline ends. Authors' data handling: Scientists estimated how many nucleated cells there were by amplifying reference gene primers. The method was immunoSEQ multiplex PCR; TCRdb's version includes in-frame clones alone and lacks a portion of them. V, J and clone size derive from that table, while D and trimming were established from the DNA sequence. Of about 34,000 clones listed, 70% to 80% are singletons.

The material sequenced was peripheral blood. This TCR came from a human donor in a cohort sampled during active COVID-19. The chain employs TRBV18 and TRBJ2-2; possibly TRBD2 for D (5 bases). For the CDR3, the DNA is TGTGCCAGCTCACCCACTAGACGGTCCGTTGATACCGGGGAGCTGTTTTTT. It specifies CASSPTRRSVDTGELFF.